One sample yielded the 18 T cell receptor beta chains listed below, sequenced in a study of spatial heterogeneity in lung cancer. General study findings and limits: Intratumoral expanded alpha and beta TCR counts were found to track tumor mutation counts.

Time point of the sample: sample taken at primary tumor resection. TCRdb itself ran the 5' RACE reads through MiXCR, one entry per CDR3 protein. The table records around 100,000 distinct CDR3 sequences, about 4.4% of them present only once. Their antigens are not known. Here the sequenced sample was lung tumor tissue, taken at surgery. The receptors stem from a male donor with early-stage non-small cell lung cancer.

This clonotype was counted a few times. The J gene is TRBJ1-6, the V gene TRBV7-2; D may be TRBD1 (5 bases). The CDR3 spans 13 residues. V lost 5 bases and J lost 9, with 11 bases in between. Germline assignment: CDR1 SGHTA and CDR2 FQGNSA. The CDR3: CASSRTKLSPLHF. The CDR3 coding sequence is TGTGCCAGCAGCCGGACAAAACTTTCACCCCTCCACTTT.

On this clonotype itself: This may stem from a read error, because a much larger clone lies one nucleotide away. This sequence joins TRBV7-6 and TRBJ2-1; TRBD2 agrees at 12 bases. Germline CDR1 is SGHVS and CDR2 is FNYEAQ. The CDR3 covers 15 residues. CDR3 sequence reads: CASSPTSGSLGERFF. In nucleotides, the CDR3 is TGTGCCAGCAGCCCGACTAGCGGGAGTTTGGGTGAGCGGTTCTTC.

This clonotype occurred many times. This rearrangement joins TRBV27 to TRBJ2-2; TRBD1 agrees at 9 bases. V lost 6 bases and J lost 5; bases outside the gene matches: 7. Germline V lookup: CDR1 MNHEY, CDR2 SMNVEV (reference sequence). CDR3 length: 15 residues. CDR3 sequence: CASSRGQGPTGELFF. CDR3 nucleotides: TGTGCCAGCAGCAGGGGACAGGGCCCGACCGGGGAGCTGTTTTTT.

This clonotype was counted many times. CDR3 residues: CASSPGATNEKLFF. The CDR3 coding sequence is TGCGCCAGCAGCCCCGGAGCAACTAATGAAAAACTGTTTTTT. This sequence joins TRBV5-1 and TRBJ1-4; no firm D call. Looked up from germline, CDR1 is SGHRS and CDR2 is YFSETQ. CDR3 length: 14 amino acids. The ends were cut back, 4 bases at V and 0 bases at J, with 7 bases in the middle.

This clonotype was counted many times. The CDR3 DNA reads TGTGCCAGCAGCTTAGCAAGGGGATACTCCTACGAGCAGTACTTC. Its translation is CASSLARGYSYEQYF. The chain links TRBV7-9 to TRBJ2-7, with D perhaps TRBD1 (5 bases). Looked up from germline, CDR1 is SEHNR and CDR2 is FQNEAQ (reference sequence). The CDR3 has 15 residues. V shed 0 bases and J shed 0 bases, with 9 bases lying between them.

The sample holds many counts of this clonotype. The rearrangement links TRBV12-3 or TRBV12-4 to TRBJ2-2, with a weak D call TRBD1 (6 bases). This CDR3 contains 15 residues. The V end lost 2 bases, the J end lost 6 bases, and 13 bases lay between the germline ends. The CDR3 DNA is TGTGCCAGCAGTTTACGTCGGACAGAGGCCGGGGAGCTGTTTTTT. The encoded protein is CASSLRRTEAGELFF.

In its sample, this clonotype was seen many times. This chain connects TRBV4-1 to TRBJ1-3, with D tentatively TRBD1 (6 bases). CDR1 is MGHRA, CDR2 YSYEKL, per germline. The CDR3 is 17 residues long. V was clipped by 4 bases and J by 2 bases, with 18 bases between them. This CDR3 reads CASSPAGGGETGNTIYF. DNA of the CDR3: TGCGCCAGCAGCCCGGCGGGAGGGGGAGAAACTGGAAACACCATATATTTT.

In this sample, this clonotype turned up many times. The chain links TRBV9 to TRBJ1-6; no definite D call. Trimming left V 0 bases short and J 5 bases short, with 6 bases between. There are 14 residues in the CDR3. Germline CDR1 reads SGDLS; CDR2 reads YYNGEE. CDR3 coding DNA: TGTGCCAGCAGCGTAGGGCCGGATAATTCACCCCTCCACTTT. Protein: CASSVGPDNSPLHF. Drawing the rest from reference TRBV9 and TRBJ1-6, the complete variable domain is DSGVTQTPKHLITATGQRVTLRCSPRSGDLSVYWYQQSLDQGLQFLIQYYNGEERAKGNILERFSAQQFPDLHSELNLSSLELGDSALYFCASSVGPDNSPLHFGNGTRLTVT.

This clonotype was detected ten times or more. The V gene is TRBV20-1, the J gene TRBJ1-1, with D unclear. This CDR3 comprises 12 residues. Trimming removed 1 base from V and 4 bases from J, with 7 bases in between. Germline V gene data show CDR1 as DFQATT and CDR2 as SNEGSKA (reference sequence). CDR3 sequence (DNA): TGCAGTGCTAGAGCTGGGATCACTGAAGCTTTCTTT. Translated: CSARAGITEAFF.

This clonotype was found a few times. J is TRBJ1-6 and V is TRBV7-9; D is possibly TRBD1 (5 bases). The CDR3 length is 14 residues. Trimming left V 5 bases short and J 7 bases short, with 12 bases between. CDR1 is SEHNR, CDR2 FQNEAQ, per germline (reference sequence). The CDR3 spells CASSAGRLNSPLHF. For the CDR3, the DNA is TGTGCCAGCAGCGCGGGACGTTTAAATTCACCCCTCCACTTT.

This clonotype came up a few times. The rearrangement joins TRBV7-2 to TRBJ2-5, with D possibly matching TRBD1 (5 bases). The ends were cut back, 2 bases at V and 9 bases at J, with 7 bases in the middle. Germline V lookup: CDR1 SGHTA, CDR2 FQGNSA. The CDR3 is 11 amino acids. Here the CDR3 DNA reads TGTGCCAGCAGCTTAAAAGGGGCCCAGTACTTC. It is translated as CASSLKGAQYF.

J is TRBJ2-1 and V is TRBV6-1; no clear D gene. CDR1 is MNHNS, CDR2 SASEGT, per germline. This CDR3 has 11 amino acids. V lost 3 bases, J lost 8 bases, and 5 bases lay in between. CDR3 amino acids: CASSDLDEQFF. The CDR3, as DNA: TGTGCCAGCAGTGATCTGGATGAGCAGTTCTTC.

This clonotype was detected ten times or more. The chain joins TRBV9 to TRBJ1-1; D may be TRBD1 (5 bases). This CDR3 has 16 residues. The ends were cut back, 3 bases at V and 3 bases at J, with 18 bases in the middle. Germline V gene sequence: CDR1 SGDLS, CDR2 YYNGEE. CDR3 protein: CASSAGGNSYYTEAFF. DNA of the CDR3: TGTGCCAGCAGCGCGGGGGGGAACAGCTATTACACTGAAGCTTTCTTT.

This clonotype was found a few times. V gene TRBV6-1 combines with J gene TRBJ1-5, with D possibly TRBD1 on 5 matching bases. CDR3 length: 12 amino acids. Looked up from germline, CDR1 is MNHNS and CDR2 is SASEGT. Trimming stripped 10 bases from V and 3 bases from J, with 10 bases between. The CDR3 loop reads CATRQNNQPQHF. CDR3 bases: TGTGCCACCCGACAGAACAATCAGCCCCAGCATTTT.

This clonotype appeared a few times. The gene calls are TRBV27 and TRBJ2-7, with 7 nucleotides matching TRBD1. This CDR3 contains 15 residues. The germline CDR1 and CDR2 sequences are MNHEY and SMNVEV (reference sequence). The junction had 6 bases not matched to a gene; V was cut back by 0 bases and J by 4 bases. For the CDR3, the DNA is TGTGCCAGCAGTTTATCGGCGCAGGGGGTGTACGAGCAGTACTTC. Its translation: CASSLSAQGVYEQYF.

The chain employs TRBV5-1 and TRBJ1-1, with no clear D. CDR1 is SGHRS, CDR2 YFSETQ, per germline. There are 12 residues in the CDR3. The germline V and J ends were trimmed by 4 bases and 3 bases, with 7 bases remaining between them. Here the CDR3 DNA reads TGCGCCAGCAGCCAAACGGACACTGAAGCTTTCTTT. It encodes CASSQTDTEAFF.

This clonotype was counted many times. The rearrangement links TRBV5-1 to TRBJ2-6, with D unresolved. The CDR3 covers 14 residues. Germline V gene sequence: CDR1 SGHRS, CDR2 YFSETQ. The V end lost 6 bases, the J end lost 0 bases, and 7 bases lay between the germline ends. The CDR3 spells CASMRDSGANVLTF. The CDR3 nucleotides are TGCGCCAGCATGCGTGACTCTGGGGCCAACGTCCTGACTTTC.

Here the CDR3 reads CASRPPGHHSGANVLTF. The DNA of the CDR3 is TGTGCCAGCAGACCACCGGGACACCACTCTGGGGCCAACGTCCTGACTTTC. The J gene is TRBJ2-6, the V gene TRBV28, with D possibly being TRBD1 (6 bases). V was cut by 6 bases and J by 0 bases, with 15 bases left in between. This CDR3 contains 17 residues. Germline CDR1 reads MDHEN; CDR2 reads SYDVKM.